The clone carrying this T cell receptor (beta chain) appeared once. This record belongs to a study of cytomegalovirus exposure and HLA in healthy donors. PCR primers comprised 60 Vbeta and 13 Jbeta primers. Generated by immunoSEQ multiplex PCR, the TCRdb table keeps only in-frame clones and is missing some. The table has about 140,000 clones, approximately 80% seen once. Germline V CDR1 and CDR2: LGHNA, YNFKEQ. Trimming removed 2 bases at V and 7 bases at J, with 8 bases between. CDR3 size: 13 residues. V usage is TRBV4-2 and J usage is TRBJ1-4; D gene uncertain. The specimen was PBMCs. The sequence was obtained from a woman aged 50 to 65 in good health and CMV-seropositive. CDR3: CASSQFGSEKLFF. The CDR3 coding sequence is TGTGCCAGCAGCCAATTTGGCAGTGAAAAACTGTTTTTT.